The sequence of this TCR beta chain was determined in a study of Graves' ophthalmopathy and Graves' hyperthyroidism (dated by TCRdb to 2016 to 2019). With regard to the full study: Hyperthyroidism was defined as stable when no progression to ophthalmopathy occurred within 18 months of follow-up. To tell Graves' ophthalmopathy apart from Graves' hyperthyroidism, and to predict which patients would progress to ophthalmopathy, the study relied on TCR beta repertoire signatures. In total, some 130 blood samples were TCR-sequenced: some 40 ophthalmopathy, 80 or so hyperthyroidism and approximately 17 hyperthyroidism-to-ophthalmopathy patients. To explore V-J signatures that separate ophthalmopathy from hyperthyroidism, a discovery set of about 100 patients was enrolled, consisting of about 45 with ophthalmopathy and 55 to 65 with stable hyperthyroidism. For independent validation, a separate cohort was made up of 18 hyperthyroidism patients plus 17 patients who later progressed from hyperthyroidism to ophthalmopathy. T-cell repertoires of thyroid tissue and blood were compared in more than 5 hyperthyroidism patients. After sampling, hyperthyroidism patients received methimazole starting at 30 mg daily, and ophthalmopathy patients received high-dose intravenous methylprednisolone.

Patients with hyperthyroidism were aged 18 to 65 years, had been newly diagnosed, and had a disease duration of less than 2 months. Anyone with other autoimmune diseases, uncontrolled infections, pregnancy or lactation was excluded from the study. Diagnosis relied on clinical symptoms, serum thyroxine, TRAb, thyroid ultrasound and orbital computed tomography. Trizol reagent was used to extract the total RNA, and its quality was then checked on an Agilent 2100 Bioanalyzer. For repertoire sequencing, the TCR beta CDR3 regions were amplified from RNA transcripts. The first round was an RT-PCR using HTBI primers with the Qiagen OneStep RT-PCR kit, and this first round was followed by a second-round multiplex PCR, then size selection and purification. The libraries underwent paired-end sequencing with 100 bp reads on an Illumina HiSeq2000. Regarding the original processing steps: SOAPnuke was used to process the reads, throwing out any read that had adapters, had uncalled bases, had a mean Phred below 15, or lacked an exact constant-primer or identifier match. COPE v1.2.5 was used to merge high-quality paired reads. Each unique nucleotide sequence was treated as a clonotype, and MiTCR v1.1 was used to align the clonotypes to the IMGT TRB V, D and J references. The analysis was limited to V-J combinations with a frequency above 0.0001, which together covered more than 98% of repertoires. For each V-J combination, a TCR clonal expansion and chaos score was defined as the ratio of F50 clonal expansion to chaos observed in the TCRdist matrix. Welch's t-statistics and random forest were used to narrow the features down to about twelve V-J combinations, which were then fed into a naive Bayes classifier. The Morisita-Horn index was used to measure how similar the thyroid and blood repertoires were. TCRdb reran the public reads through fastp at Q25 and MiXCR, keeping productive beta chains. Under each unique CDR3 protein, matching rows form one entry showing the most common genes and DNA. The V and J calls, along with clone size, are taken from TCRdb and not from the paper's own processing. Within this sample are around 1.1 million distinct CDR3 sequences, with 35% to 40% of them counted one time only. 8.5% to 14% of the sample is in the top ten clones.

Points the paper makes about the study in general: In validation, the model predicted ophthalmopathy progression with about 71% sensitivity and around 72% specificity; roughly 11 predicted patients were CT-confirmed with GO in a median of around 6 months. Among expanded thyroid clonotypes with frequency above 0.001, most also showed up in blood, which suggests that blood repertoires may reflect the thyroid immune response. In cross-validation, the 13-signature model distinguished ophthalmopathy from stable hyperthyroidism with 85% to 90% sensitivity and roughly 81% specificity, and in the test set the corresponding values were roughly 78% and 74%. Sample size was not predetermined statistically, and investigators were not blinded to group allocation.

This clonotype appeared many times. The antigen it binds to is not known. Base qualities are not recorded, but no much larger clone differs from it by a single base. From its cysteine to its phenylalanine, the CDR3 spans 17 amino acids. Solely the CDR3 DNA is kept, with 51 bases framed from the first base. The germline V gene (reference sequence) specifies SSHAT as CDR1 and FNYEAQ as CDR2. V is cut back by 3 bases and J by 5 bases, with 9 bases in the junction unmatched. Sequenced material: peripheral blood or thyroid tissue (not recorded which). The chain is assembled from TRBV7-7 and TRBJ2-2, with 10 bases aligning to TRBD2. The source of this sequence is an adult man with Graves' hyperthyroidism. The DNA sequence reads TGTGCCAGCAGCTTCGGCAGTAGCGGGAGGCGGACCGGGGAGCTGTTTTTT. It is translated as CASSFGSSGRRTGELFF. With the portions outside the CDR3 filled from the reference TRBV7-7 and TRBJ2-2 genes, the complete variable region becomes GAGVSQSPRYKVTKRGQDVTLRCDPISSHATLYWYQQALGQGPEFLTYFNYEAQPDKSGLPSDRFSAERPEGSISTLTIQRTEQRDSAMYRCASSFGSSGRRTGELFFGEGSRLTVL.